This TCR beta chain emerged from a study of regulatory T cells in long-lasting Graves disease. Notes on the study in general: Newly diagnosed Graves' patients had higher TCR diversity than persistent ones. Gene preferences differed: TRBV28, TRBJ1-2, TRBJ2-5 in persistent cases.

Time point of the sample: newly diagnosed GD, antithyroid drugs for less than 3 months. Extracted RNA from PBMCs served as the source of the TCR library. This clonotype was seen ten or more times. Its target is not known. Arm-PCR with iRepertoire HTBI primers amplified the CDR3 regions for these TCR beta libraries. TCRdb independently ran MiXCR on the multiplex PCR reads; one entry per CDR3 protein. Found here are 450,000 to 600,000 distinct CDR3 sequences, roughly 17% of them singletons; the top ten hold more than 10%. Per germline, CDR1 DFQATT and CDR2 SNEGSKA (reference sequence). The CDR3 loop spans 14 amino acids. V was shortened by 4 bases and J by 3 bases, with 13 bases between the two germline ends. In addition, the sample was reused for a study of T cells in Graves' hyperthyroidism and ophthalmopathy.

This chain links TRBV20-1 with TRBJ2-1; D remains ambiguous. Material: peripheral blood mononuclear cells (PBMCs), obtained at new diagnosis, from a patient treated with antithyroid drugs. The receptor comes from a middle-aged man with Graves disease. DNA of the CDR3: TGCAGTGCTATCGACGGCCCTCGCTACAATGAGCAGTTCTTC. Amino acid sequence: CSAIDGPRYNEQFF.